This T cell receptor (beta chain) was sequenced in a study of blood T cell repertoires in COVID-19. In the study overall: The United States, Italy and Spain provided the acute and convalescent COVID-19 samples.

Sequenced by immunoSEQ multiplex PCR; TCRdb stores in-frame clones only, minus some. Among around 150,000 clones, 85% were seen once, and the ten largest hold 3% to 3.5%. The V gene lost 3 bases and the J gene lost 4 bases, with 15 bases spanning the gap. The CDR3 has 15 residues. CDR1 and CDR2 from the germline V gene are SEHNR and FQNEAQ (reference sequence). The V and J genes are TRBV7-9 and TRBJ1-1; D not certain. Source material: peripheral blood. The sequence was obtained from a human donor with acute or convalescent COVID-19. The donor label of this sample is uncertain. The CDR3 sequence: CASSFGAGDTTEAFF. CDR3 DNA: TGTGCCAGCAGCTTCGGAGCCGGCGATACCACTGAAGCTTTCTTT.